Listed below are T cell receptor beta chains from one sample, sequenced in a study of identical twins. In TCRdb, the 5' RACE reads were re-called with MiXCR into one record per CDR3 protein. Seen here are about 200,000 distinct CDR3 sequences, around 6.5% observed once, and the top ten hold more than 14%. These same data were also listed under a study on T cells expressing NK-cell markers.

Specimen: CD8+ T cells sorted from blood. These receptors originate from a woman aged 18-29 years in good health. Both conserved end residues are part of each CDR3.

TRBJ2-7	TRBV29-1	CSVVGGLRSSYEQYF
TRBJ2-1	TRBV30	CAWFKGGPEQFF
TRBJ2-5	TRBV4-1	CAISPAWGETQYF
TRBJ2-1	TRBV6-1	CASGEAGGNNEQFF
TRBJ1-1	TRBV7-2	CASLPQGTEAFF
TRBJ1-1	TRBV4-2	CASSPHGKGEGNTEAFF
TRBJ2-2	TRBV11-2	CASSLDPLGSGRAGELFF
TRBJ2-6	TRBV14	CASSQSQSGANVLTF
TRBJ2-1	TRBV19	CASREEGFGEQFF
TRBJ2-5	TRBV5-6	CASSSLGEETQYF
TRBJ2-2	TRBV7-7	CASSTAPWSGRFTGELFF
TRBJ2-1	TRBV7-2	CASSLVRWGNNEQFF
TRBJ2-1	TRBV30	CAWSFAGGGEQFF
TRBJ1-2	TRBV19	CASSIEATANYGYTF